Listed below are T cell receptor beta chains from one sample, sequenced in a study of vaccination effects on CD4 cells after COVID-19. The assay was immunoSEQ multiplex PCR, and TCRdb's table has in-frame clones only and misses some. The sample has some 29,000 clones, about 74% seen once. Their recognized antigens are unknown. Specimen: CD4+ T cells from PBMCs cultured with HCoV-OC43 spike peptides, collected after COVID-19 vaccination. The receptor set was obtained from a human donor who received a COVID-19 vaccine. Both conserved end residues are part of each CDR3. D genes are given only for firm matches. The size entry is marked missing in some rows and otherwise reads once, few, many or a size class.

j_call clone_size cdr3_length v_call d_call cdr3_nt cdr3_aa
TRBJ1-3 few 13 TRBV3-1/TRBV3-2 - TGTGCCAGCAGCCAGACAGAAACAAACACCATATATTTT CASSQTETNTIYF
TRBJ2-1 - 13 TRBV19 - TGTGCCAGTAGTTCCTGGGAGGAGGGACAGCGGTTCTTC CASSSWEEGQRFF
TRBJ1-2 few 16 TRBV25-1 TRBD1 TGTGCCAGCAGTGAAGGTGGACAGGGTTCTAACTATGGCTACACCTTC CASSEGGQGSNYGYTF
TRBJ1-1 - 16 TRBV4-1 - TGCGCCAGCAGCCAACCCGTTTCTTTCGGTGACACTGAAGCTTTCTTT CASSQPVSFGDTEAFF
TRBJ2-7 - 15 TRBV18 - TGTGCCAGCTCAGGTGGGGGGGCTGCGGCCTACGAGCAGTACTTC CASSGGGAAAYEQYF
TRBJ2-4 - 13 TRBV3-1/TRBV3-2 TRBD2 TGTGCCAGCAGCCAAGATCTAGCGGGAAACAAGTACTTC CASSQDLAGNKYF
TRBJ1-4 - 13 TRBV5-6 TRBD1 TGTGCCAGCAGCATACACAGGGGTGAAAAACTGTTTTTT CASSIHRGEKLFF
TRBJ2-2 few 14 TRBV3-1/TRBV3-2 - TGTGCCAGCAGGAGACTACAAGAATTCGGGGAGCTGTTTTTT CASRRLQEFGELFF
TRBJ2-6 - 16 TRBV3-1/TRBV3-2 - TGTGCCAGCAGCTCACCACGACATTCTGGGGCCAACGTCCTGACTTTC CASSSPRHSGANVLTF
TRBJ2-4 - 15 TRBV7-9 - TGTGCCAGCAGCTTATCCGGCGGATTCAAAAACATTCAGTACTTC CASSLSGGFKNIQYF
TRBJ2-1 - 15 TRBV5-1 - TGCGCCAGCAGCTTGGCGGGGTACAGGTACAATGAGCAGTTCTTC CASSLAGYRYNEQFF
TRBJ1-2 few 14 TRBV2 TRBD1 TGTGCCAGCCGCCTTACTACAGGGGATGAAGGCTACACCTTC CASRLTTGDEGYTF
TRBJ2-7 - 14 TRBV27 TRBD2 TGTGCCAGCAGTCCGCTAGCGGCGTCCTACGAGCAGTACTTC CASSPLAASYEQYF
TRBJ2-1 - 13 TRBV19 - TGTGCCAGTAGTAATGCGGCCTACAATGAGCAGTTCTTC CASSNAAYNEQFF
TRBJ2-1 once 14 TRBV10-3 - TGTGCCACCAGGAGCCAGGACACCTACAATGAGCAGTTCTTC CATRSQDTYNEQFF
TRBJ2-3 - 14 TRBV19 - TGTGCCAGTTCTACTGGGCAGGGAGTGAATACGCAGTATTTT CASSTGQGVNTQYF
TRBJ1-2 once 12 TRBV15 - TGTGCCACCAGCAGAGATTATGGTGGCTACACCTTC CATSRDYGGYTF
TRBJ1-3 - 12 TRBV2 - TGTGCCAGCAGTGATCGAGGAAACACCATATATTTT CASSDRGNTIYF
TRBJ2-1 - 11 TRBV20-1 - TGCAGTGCGCCAAGAGGCTATGAGCAGTTCTTC CSAPRGYEQFF
TRBJ2-7 - 12 TRBV2 - TGTGCCAGCAGTGAGGGGGTAGGCGAGCAGTACTTC CASSEGVGEQYF
TRBJ2-2 - 20 TRBV19 - TGTGCCAGTAGTATTTCCCAGGGTTGGGATGGGCGTAAGAACACCGGGGAGCTGTTTTTT CASSISQGWDGRKNTGELFF
TRBJ2-4 - 13 TRBV7-9 - TGTGCCAGCAGCTTTGAGATTTCGAACATTCAGTACTTC CASSFEISNIQYF
TRBJ2-3 - 16 TRBV5-1 TRBD2 TGCGCCAGCAGCTTGGAACTAGCGGGACCCACAGATACGCAGTATTTT CASSLELAGPTDTQYF
TRBJ2-1 - 14 TRBV6-1 - TGTGCCAGCAGTGAGGCGAGACCAGTATCGGAGCAGTTCTTC CASSEARPVSEQFF
TRBJ2-1 few 15 TRBV7-9 - TGTGCCAGCAGCTTTTCCATTGGACGCCTCAATGAGCAGTTCTTC CASSFSIGRLNEQFF
TRBJ2-7 - 16 TRBV25-1 TRBD2 TGTGCCCTCCCTTCTCTAGCGGGATGGGGGGCCTACGAGCAGTACTTC CALPSLAGWGAYEQYF
TRBJ2-2 - 15 TRBV5-1 - TGCGCCAGCAGCTTGGGACATTTTAACACCGGGGAGCTGTTTTTT CASSLGHFNTGELFF
TRBJ2-7 - 14 TRBV5-8 TRBD1 TGTGCCAGCAGCTTGGGTGGGACAGGTTACGAGCAGTACTTC CASSLGGTGYEQYF
TRBJ2-5 - 15 TRBV4-1 TRBD1 TGCGCCAGCAGCCTCGACAGGGTGGGACAAGAGACCCAGTACTTC CASSLDRVGQETQYF